The source of this T cell receptor (beta chain) is a study of blood T cell repertoires in COVID-19. Study background: T cells, B-cell-depleted T cells, or PBMCs provided the cDNA or gDNA that served as material.

This CDR3 has 14 amino acids. The germline gives CDR1 SGHTA, CDR2 FQGNSA. V gave up 6 bases and J gave up 7 bases; unmatched junction bases: 3. The table came from immunoSEQ multiplex PCR; TCRdb's copy has only in-frame clones and leaves some out. The table includes tens of thousands of clones, about nine tenths detected once. The specimen was peripheral blood. The chain combines TRBV7-2 with TRBJ1-4; 12 bases line up with TRBD1. This TCR came from a woman aged 60 to 75 with COVID-19, enrolled during active disease. The CDR3 protein is CASSRDRGPEKLFF. CDR3 DNA sequence: TGTGCCAGCAGTCGGGACAGGGGGCCTGAAAAACTGTTTTTT.